Sequencing of this TCR beta chain was carried out in a study of cytomegalovirus exposure and HLA in healthy donors. Points on this clone: The antigen remains unidentified.

The study ran its PCR with 60 Vbeta and 13 Jbeta primers. The data were produced by immunoSEQ multiplex PCR, yet TCRdb's version contains in-frame clones alone and is incomplete. The data hold 160,000 or so clones, with around four fifths observed a single time. The CDR3 totals 14 residues. Unmatched junction bases numbered 9, after V lost 0 bases and J lost 12 bases. Germline CDR1 and CDR2: SGHRS and YFSETQ. Findings of the study overall: It is likely that the observed cluster of highly shared sequence variants was a sequencing artifact. Association of about 17,000 TCR beta sequences with HLA alleles was found at 0.05 false discovery rate in a later analysis.

The TCR sequence derives from a woman aged 18-29 years in good health and CMV-seronegative. Specimen: PBMCs. The rearrangement joins TRBV5-1 to TRBJ2-7, with 10 nucleotides matching TRBD2. Here the CDR3 DNA reads TGCGCCAGCAGCTTGGAGGCTAGCGGGGGATCCTTGTACTTC. It codes for CASSLEASGGSLYF.